This TCR beta chain emerged from a study of cytomegalovirus exposure and HLA in healthy donors. Findings and caveats of the study: It was reported that TCR beta sequences correctly inferred the HLA-A and HLA-B alleles for most subjects. About 87% or about 30% of the time was how often most TCR beta V segments were productive, according to an earlier analysis. There were some public TCRs occurring in many donors, but most TCR sequences were rare.

Primers included in the PCR were 60 Vbeta and 13 Jbeta primers. Assay: immunoSEQ multiplex PCR; the TCRdb copy retains only in-frame clones and omits some. The table includes approximately 100,000 clones, approximately 89% detected once. A word on this clone: Its antigen remains unidentified.

This receptor was taken from a man aged 30 to 45 in good health and CMV-seronegative. The sequenced material came from PBMCs.

CDR3 loop: CASSRGGYEQYF. CDR3 DNA sequence: TGTGCCAGCAGCCGTGGCGGATACGAGCAGTACTTC. V is TRBV6-6 and J is TRBJ2-7; D remains unclear. Trimming left V 6 bases short and J 4 bases short, with 10 bases between. CDR1 MNHNY and CDR2 SVGAGI come from the germline V gene (reference sequence). The CDR3 loop spans 12 amino acids.